Below, 31 T cell receptor beta chains from the same sample are listed, as sequenced in a study of cytomegalovirus exposure and HLA in healthy donors. The PCR made use of 60 Vbeta and 13 Jbeta primers. The data were produced by immunoSEQ multiplex PCR, yet TCRdb's version contains in-frame clones alone and is incomplete. The sample shows around 160,000 clones, over 60% of them seen only once. Sequences were obtained from PBMCs. These receptors came from a man between 40 and 49 years old in good health and CMV-seropositive.

The table lists this clone with a count of one. This rearrangement joins TRBV9 to TRBJ2-3; D gene uncertain. The CDR3 is 16 residues long. V shed 0 bases and J shed 0 bases, with 11 bases lying between them. The germline V gene has CDR1 SGDLS and CDR2 YYNGEE. In DNA form, the CDR3 reads TGTGCCAGCAGCGTAGACCCAGGCTCTAGCACAGATACGCAGTATTTT. This codes for CASSVDPGSSTDTQYF.

This rearrangement joins TRBV5-4 to TRBJ1-2; D possibly corresponds to TRBD1 (6 bases). Trimming pared 0 bases from V and 4 bases from J, leaving 10 bases between. This CDR3 has 14 residues. The germline gives CDR1 SGHNT, CDR2 YYREEE (reference sequence). CDR3 sequence reads: CASSLAGAGYGYTF. The DNA of the CDR3 is TGTGCCAGCAGCTTGGCAGGGGCTGGCTATGGCTACACCTTC.

V gene TRBV19 combines with J gene TRBJ2-5; 10 bases fit TRBD2. With 5 bases clipped from V and 2 bases from J, the junction kept 8 bases outside the gene matches. Germline CDR1 LNHDA, CDR2 SQIVND (reference sequence). The CDR3 is 16 amino acids. The CDR3 is CASSPRLAGAQETQYF. The DNA for the CDR3 is TGTGCCAGTAGTCCCCGGCTAGCGGGAGCTCAAGAGACCCAGTACTTC.

The genes are TRBV19 and TRBJ2-1; D perhaps matches TRBD2 (5 bases). Germline V gives CDR1 LNHDA, CDR2 SQIVND (reference sequence). This CDR3 has 14 amino acids. The ends were cut back, 6 bases at V and 2 bases at J, with 11 bases in the middle. The CDR3 region has the DNA TGTGCCAGTAGAGAGGGAAGGACCTACAATGAGCAGTTCTTC. It codes for CASREGRTYNEQFF.

DNA of the CDR3: TGTGCCAGCAGGGGAGGGGGACTCTGGCCCTCTGGGGCCAACGTCCTGACTTTC. Its translation: CASRGGGLWPSGANVLTF. This chain connects TRBV5-6 to TRBJ2-6; maybe TRBD2 (7 bases). Germline loops: CDR1 SGHDT, CDR2 YYEEEE. The CDR3 consists of 18 residues. The V gene lost 5 bases and the J gene lost 0 bases, with 18 bases spanning the gap.

In its sample, this clone was seen once. This chain connects TRBV9 to TRBJ2-2; 13 bases align to TRBD2. This CDR3 is built from 19 residues. With V trimmed by 3 bases and J by 1 base, 9 bases remained unmatched. In germline, CDR1 is SGDLS, CDR2 YYNGEE. DNA for the CDR3: TGTGCCAGCAGCGCCGGACTAGCGGGAGCCTCTTTGAACACCGGGGAGCTGTTTTTT. Encoded protein: CASSAGLAGASLNTGELFF.

The chain couples TRBV29-1 to TRBJ2-7; a possible D gene is TRBD1 (7 bases). Germline V CDR1 and CDR2: SQVTM, ANQGSEA. Between the trimmed V and J ends, which lost 7 bases and 6 bases, there was a span of 19 bases. CDR3 size: 13 residues. The CDR3 here is CSAAPGGQREQYF. The CDR3 nucleotides are TGCAGCGCCGCCCCCGGGGGACAGCGCGAGCAGTACTTC.

This clone was detected only a few times. The V call is TRBV6-7, the J call TRBJ1-1; D is perhaps TRBD1 (6 bases). TRBV6-7 falls under the ORF class, with uncertain function. The CDR3 is 19 residues long. Trimming cost V 0 bases and J 1 base, with 21 bases left between them. CDR3 bases: TGTGCCAGCAGTTACTCTCCCCCAGGGGAGGGGCGGTCGAACACTGAAGCTTTCTTT. Its translation is CASSYSPPGEGRSNTEAFF.

V and J are TRBV11-3 and TRBJ2-1; 10 bases are shared with TRBD1. The CDR3 spans 15 residues. V shed 3 bases, J shed 4 bases, and the junction held 3 bases outside the gene matches. Germline V gene data show CDR1 as SGHNT and CDR2 as YENEEA. The CDR3 protein is CASSFGTGVYNEQFF. As DNA, the CDR3 is TGTGCCAGCAGCTTCGGGACAGGGGTTTACAATGAGCAGTTCTTC. The entire variable domain, with the rest obtained from reference TRBV11-3 and TRBJ2-1, is as follows: EAGVVQSPRYKIIEKKQPVAFWCNPISGHNTLYWYLQNLGQGPELLIRYENEEAVDDSQLPKDRFSAERLKGVDSTLKIQPAELGDSAVYLCASSFGTGVYNEQFFGPGTRLTVL.

This clone occurred a few times. V and J are TRBV11-2 and TRBJ2-1, with 14 bases aligning to TRBD2. Germline lookup yields CDR1 SGHAT and CDR2 FQNNGV. Trimming took 4 bases from V and 4 from J; bases not matched to a gene: 6. The CDR3 covers 17 residues. CDR3 sequence: CASSWGTSGRLYNEQFF. The CDR3 DNA reads as TGTGCCAGCAGCTGGGGGACTAGCGGGAGATTGTACAATGAGCAGTTCTTC.

The chain uses TRBV5-1 and TRBJ1-2; a weak D match, TRBD1 (5 bases). Germline values: CDR1 SGHRS, CDR2 YFSETQ. The CDR3 is made up of 14 amino acids. V lost 4 bases, J lost 5 bases, and 15 bases lay in between. The CDR3 loop reads CASSPGEDSYGYTF. CDR3 sequence (DNA): TGCGCCAGCAGCCCGGGGGAGGACTCATATGGCTACACCTTC. Looking up the rest from reference TRBV5-1 and TRBJ1-2 gives the full variable domain: KAGVTQTPRYLIKTRGQQVTLSCSPISGHRSVSWYQQTPGQGLQFLFEYFSETQRNKGNFPGRFSGRQFSNSRSEMNVSTLELGDSALYLCASSPGEDSYGYTFGSGTRLTVV.

The rearrangement uses TRBV29-1 and TRBJ1-1, with TRBD1 matching 9 bases. The CDR3 has 15 residues. J was trimmed by 5 bases and V by 6 bases; bases with no gene match: 13. Germline lookup yields CDR1 SQVTM and CDR2 ANQGSEA. For the CDR3, the DNA is TGCAGCGTCTCTGGGGGGACAGGGTGGGGAACTGAAGCTTTCTTT. As protein: CSVSGGTGWGTEAFF. Combining the CDR3 with reference TRBV29-1 and TRBJ1-1 gives the whole variable domain SAVISQKPSRDICQRGTSLTIQCQVDSQVTMMFWYRQQPGQSLTLIATANQGSEATYESGFVIDKFPISRPNLTFSTLTVSNMSPEDSSIYLCSVSGGTGWGTEAFFGQGTRLTVV.

This clone appeared once. The V gene is TRBV4-2, the J gene TRBJ2-7, with TRBD2 matching over 7 bases. After removal of 6 bases from V and 1 base from J, the junction contained 6 bases not matched to a gene. In germline, CDR1 is LGHNA, CDR2 YNFKEQ. The CDR3 loop spans 14 amino acids. CDR3 sequence (DNA): TGTGCCAGCAGTCAGTCGGGACTATCCTACGAGCAGTACTTC. It translates to CASSQSGLSYEQYF.

This clone was observed a handful of times. The V and J genes are TRBV5-6 and TRBJ2-5; tentatively, D is TRBD1 (5 bases). The CDR3 covers 12 residues. Germline V CDR1 and CDR2: SGHDT, YYEEEE. V shed 3 bases and J shed 7 bases, with 10 bases lying between them. CDR3 amino acids: CASSSGFGTQYF. DNA of the CDR3: TGTGCCAGCAGCTCAGGGTTTGGGACCCAGTACTTC. The full variable domain, in which reference TRBV5-6 and TRBJ2-5 provide the parts outside the CDR3, is DAGVTQSPTHLIKTRGQQVTLRCSPKSGHDTVSWYQQALGQGPQFIFQYYEEEERQRGNFPDRFSGHQFPNYSSELNVNALLLGDSALYLCASSSGFGTQYFGPGTRLLVL.

The J gene is TRBJ2-7, the V gene TRBV5-4; TRBD2 aligns across 14 bases. The CDR3 extends over 17 amino acids. The germline CDR1 and CDR2 sequences are SGHNT and YYREEE (reference sequence). The V and J ends lost 4 bases and 2 bases, in that order; junction bases with no gene match: 8. CDR3 DNA: TGTGCCAGCAGCGGCGGGACTAGCGGGAGATGGACCTACGAGCAGTACTTC. It is translated as CASSGGTSGRWTYEQYF. Full variable domain (remainder filled in from reference TRBV5-4 and TRBJ2-7): ETGVTQSPTHLIKTRGQQVTLRCSSQSGHNTVSWYQQALGQGPQFIFQYYREEENGRGNFPPRFSGLQFPNYSSELNVNALELDDSALYLCASSGGTSGRWTYEQYFGPGTRLTVT.

With regard to this clone: One junction end does not reproduce the germline sequence, and a read error may be involved. V gene TRBV5-6 combines with J gene TRBJ1-1; 9 bases fit TRBD1. This CDR3 contains 12 residues. Per the germline V gene, CDR1 is SGHDT and CDR2 is YYEEEE. Here the CDR3 reads CASSLLGQGSLF. The CDR3, as DNA: TGTGCCAGCAGCTTGTTGGGACAGGGCTCGCTTTTT.

The CDR3, as DNA: TGTGCCAGCACCGGGGGAGGGGGCTCCTACGAGCAGTACTTC. Its protein product is CASTGGGGSYEQYF. The chain links TRBV7-2 to TRBJ2-7; TRBD2 might be the D (7 bases). The length of the CDR3 is 14 residues. V lost 7 bases and J 0 bases, leaving 13 bases between the germline ends. Germline V lookup: CDR1 SGHTA, CDR2 FQGNSA. Together with reference TRBV7-2 and TRBJ2-7, the CDR3 gives the full variable domain: GAGVSQSPSNKVTEKGKDVELRCDPISGHTALYWYRQSLGQGLEFLIYFQGNSAPDKSGLPSDRFSAERTGGSVSTLTIQRTQQEDSAVYLCASTGGGGSYEQYFGPGTRLTVT.

V gene TRBV10-3 combines with J gene TRBJ1-1; 7 positions agree with TRBD1. CDR3 size: 15 residues. CDR1 is ENHRY and CDR2 is SYGVKD in the germline V gene. The J segment lost 6 bases and the V segment lost 2 bases, leaving 9 bases of the junction unmatched. The CDR3 bases are TGTGCCATCAGTGAGCCCCCCAGGGGGGTTGCTGAAGCTTTCTTT. It encodes CAISEPPRGVAEAFF.

This clone was observed a handful of times. Written as DNA, the CDR3 is TGTGCAAGTCGCTTGAGCAGGAACCTTGTGTTTGATGGCTACACCTTC. Its translation: CASRLSRNLVFDGYTF. The chain is built from TRBV12-2 and TRBJ1-2; whether TRBD1, the table's D call, matches the DNA was not checked. TRBV12-2 is a documented pseudogene. The CDR3 is made up of 16 amino acids.

The V call is TRBV28, the J call TRBJ2-2; no firm D call. Germline CDR1 MDHEN, CDR2 SYDVKM. The ends were cut back, 7 bases at V and 2 bases at J, with 5 bases in the middle. The length of the CDR3 is 12 residues. The CDR3 loop is CASNRNTGELFF. The CDR3 nucleotides are TGTGCCAGCAATAGAAACACCGGGGAGCTGTTTTTT.

The chain has TRBV6-5 and TRBJ2-1; no definite D call. Germline loops: CDR1 MNHEY, CDR2 SVGAGI. The CDR3 runs to 12 residues. In DNA, the CDR3 is TGTGGGGTTGGAGCCTCCTACAATGAGCAGTTCTTC. Encoded protein: CGVGASYNEQFF.

The V gene is TRBV28, the J gene TRBJ2-1; D may be TRBD2 (6 bases). In germline, CDR1 is MDHEN, CDR2 SYDVKM. Between the trimmed V and J ends, which lost 4 bases and 7 bases, there was a span of 20 bases. The CDR3 is made up of 16 amino acids. The CDR3 loop reads CASSSPQSGLQNEQFF. The DNA of the CDR3 is TGTGCCAGCAGTTCCCCCCAGAGCGGGTTACAGAATGAGCAGTTCTTC.

The chain couples TRBV18 to TRBJ2-3; 11 bases match TRBD2. Germline CDR1 KGHSH, CDR2 LQKENI. The CDR3 totals 15 residues. Unmatched junction bases numbered 5, after V lost 8 bases and J lost 1 base. The CDR3 DNA reads TGTGCCAGCCACGGGACTAGCGGTGGCACAGATACGCAGTATTTT. Its translation: CASHGTSGGTDTQYF. Full variable domain (remainder filled in from reference TRBV18 and TRBJ2-3): NAGVMQNPRHLVRRRGQEARLRCSPMKGHSHVYWYRQLPEEGLKFMVYLQKENIIDESGMPKERFSAEFPKEGPSILRIQQVVRGDSAAYFCASHGTSGGTDTQYFGPGTRLTVL.

The V gene is TRBV28, the J gene TRBJ1-1; D is unresolved. Germline CDR1 is MDHEN and CDR2 is SYDVKM. The CDR3 has 15 amino acids. V gave up 1 base and J gave up 8 bases, with 17 bases separating them. CDR3: CASSLYSGQVAEAFF. The CDR3 bases are TGTGCCAGCAGTTTATATTCCGGCCAGGTCGCCGAAGCTTTCTTT.

This chain joins TRBV11-1 and TRBJ2-1; 7 bases match TRBD1. Looked up from germline, CDR1 is SGHAT and CDR2 is FQDESV (reference sequence). The CDR3 sequence is 14 residues long. V shed 6 bases, J shed 6 bases, and the junction held 8 bases outside the gene matches. The CDR3 region has the DNA TGTGCCAGCAGTCGACACAGGGGTAGCAATGAGCAGTTCTTC. Translated, it gives CASSRHRGSNEQFF. The full variable domain, with the rest looked up from reference TRBV11-1 and TRBJ2-1, is EAEVAQSPRYKITEKSQAVAFWCDPISGHATLYWYRQILGQGPELLVQFQDESVVDDSQLPKDRFSAERLKGVDSTLKIQPAELGDSAMYLCASSRHRGSNEQFFGPGTRLTVL.

This chain joins TRBV9 and TRBJ2-7; 8 nucleotides line up with TRBD1. This CDR3 contains 17 residues. Germline V lookup: CDR1 SGDLS, CDR2 YYNGEE. V lost 3 bases to trimming and J lost 2 bases; unmatched junction nucleotides: 13. CDR3 amino acids: CASSGSLPGQAPYEQYF. The CDR3 DNA reads as TGTGCCAGCAGCGGAAGTTTACCGGGACAGGCCCCCTACGAGCAGTACTTC.

The chain recombines TRBV7-9 with TRBJ2-5, with unresolved D. Trimming cost V 4 bases and J 2 bases, with 14 bases left between them. From germline, CDR1 is SEHNR and CDR2 FQNEAQ (reference sequence). The CDR3 runs to 15 residues. CDR3 residues: CASSYAPNLQETQYF. The CDR3 coding sequence is TGTGCCAGCAGCTACGCCCCGAACCTACAAGAGACCCAGTACTTC.

The rearrangement joins TRBV23-1 to TRBJ1-1; no definite D call. TRBV23-1 is assigned to the ORF class and has an uncertain function. V lost 7 bases and J 5 bases, leaving 11 bases between the germline ends. This CDR3 is built from 12 residues. The CDR3 loop is CASTYLRTEAFF. The CDR3 nucleotides are TGCGCCAGCACCTACCTCAGGACTGAAGCTTTCTTT.

The genes are TRBV21-1 and TRBJ1-5. TRBV21-1 is a documented pseudogene. This CDR3 region has 17 residues. The CDR3 sequence: CASSKSRVLRGNQPQHF. CDR3 coding DNA: TGTGCCAGCAGCAAATCAAGGGTACTGAGGGGCAATCAGCCCCAGCATTTT.

The genes are TRBV2 and TRBJ2-2; D possibly corresponds to TRBD1 (6 bases). This CDR3 spans 15 amino acids. The ends were cut back, 3 bases at V and 6 bases at J, with 14 bases in the middle. Germline CDR1 is SNHLY and CDR2 is FYNNEI. This chain's CDR3 is CASSEQGIESGELFF. In DNA form, the CDR3 reads TGTGCCAGCAGTGAGCAGGGGATTGAATCCGGGGAGCTGTTTTTT. Supplemented by reference TRBV2 and TRBJ2-2, the full variable domain reads EPEVTQTPSHQVTQMGQEVILRCVPISNHLYFYWYRQILGQKVEFLVSFYNNEISEKSEIFDDQFSVERPDGSNFTLKIRSTKLEDSAMYFCASSEQGIESGELFFGEGSRLTVL.

This sequence joins TRBV28 and TRBJ2-7; 10 nucleotides agree with TRBD2. CDR3 size: 14 residues. The ends lost 8 bases at V and 3 bases at J; junction bases unmatched: 7. CDR1 is MDHEN and CDR2 is SYDVKM in the germline V gene. For the CDR3, the DNA is TGTGCCAGCCGTTCCCTAGCGGGGGTCTACGAGCAGTACTTC. Amino acids: CASRSLAGVYEQYF. The complete variable domain, with remaining parts taken from reference TRBV28 and TRBJ2-7, reads DVKVTQSSRYLVKRTGEKVFLECVQDMDHENMFWYRQDPGLGLRLIYFSYDVKMKEKGDIPEGYSVSREKKERFSLILESASTNQTSMYLCASRSLAGVYEQYFGPGTRLTVT.